This entry lists 10 T cell receptor beta chains sequenced from one sample in a study of cytotoxic CD8 clonotypes in ibrutinib-treated CLL. The method was immunoSEQ multiplex PCR; TCRdb's version includes in-frame clones alone and lacks a portion of them. The data hold 190,000 or so clones, with 72% observed a single time. This material consisted of PBMCs, taken after 24 months of ibrutinib treatment. Source of these receptors: a human donor with chronic lymphocytic leukemia.

The chain is built from TRBV5-1 and TRBJ1-1, with D perhaps matching TRBD1 (5 bases). Trimming cost V 1 base and J 3 bases, with 13 bases left between them. The CDR3 covers 15 residues. Germline CDR1 reads SGHRS; CDR2 reads YFSETQ. The chain's CDR3 is CASSLRGTPDTEAFF. In DNA form, the CDR3 reads TGCGCCAGCAGCTTGAGGGGAACCCCGGACACTGAAGCTTTCTTT.

This chain joins TRBV7-3 and TRBJ2-1; D not certain. The germline CDR1 and CDR2 sequences are SGHTA and FQGTGA. With 8 bases removed from V and 8 bases from J, the gap between germline ends came to 10 bases. This CDR3 spans 11 amino acids. CDR3 nucleotides: TGTGCCAGCGGTAGGTACGATGAGCAGTTCTTC. It codes for CASGRYDEQFF.

CDR3 loop: CASSYPASRVQYF. In nucleotides, the CDR3 is TGTGCCAGCAGTTACCCCGCTTCTAGGGTCCAGTACTTC. V and J are TRBV6-6 and TRBJ2-7, with no clear D. CDR3 length: 13 residues. Trimming left V 2 bases short and J 10 bases short, with 15 bases between. Germline values: CDR1 MNHNY, CDR2 SVGAGI (reference sequence).

V gene TRBV10-1 combines with J gene TRBJ2-4, with TRBD1 as a possible D gene (6 bases). The germline V gene encodes CDR1 WNHNN and CDR2 SYGVQD (reference sequence). Trimming removed 6 bases from V and 2 bases from J, with 14 bases in between. The CDR3 contains 15 residues. CDR3 sequence (DNA): TGCGCCAGCAGCCGAGAGACAGGCTCCAAAAACATTCAGTACTTC. This sequence encodes CASSRETGSKNIQYF.

The CDR3 loop reads CASSLSRQETQYF. CDR3 in DNA: TGTGCCAGCAGCTTGAGTAGGCAAGAGACCCAGTACTTC. The J gene is TRBJ2-5, the V gene TRBV11-3; D remains ambiguous. Germline values: CDR1 SGHNT, CDR2 YENEEA. The CDR3 is made up of 13 amino acids. The V and J ends lost 3 bases and 2 bases respectively, with 7 bases between them.

The chain carries TRBV6-4 and TRBJ2-5; D perhaps matches TRBD1 (7 bases). The CDR3 loop spans 18 amino acids. Trimming removed 0 bases from V and 0 bases from J, with 17 bases in between. CDR1 and CDR2 from the germline V gene are MRHNA and SNTAGT. The CDR3 loop reads CASSDSDVRGEYQETQYF. CDR3 DNA: TGTGCCAGCAGTGACTCGGATGTCAGGGGGGAGTACCAAGAGACCCAGTACTTC.

This clone was seen a handful of times. The rearrangement joins TRBV6-5 to TRBJ2-2, with D unresolved. Germline V CDR1 and CDR2: MNHEY, SVGAGI. V was pared by 0 bases and J by 8 bases, with 7 bases between. CDR3 length equals 13 residues. CDR3 amino acids: CASSYSSGGELFF. The CDR3 DNA reads TGTGCCAGCAGTTACTCTAGTGGGGGGGAGCTGTTTTTT.

V usage is TRBV30 and J usage is TRBJ1-5, with 8 nucleotides matching TRBD1. The junction had 6 bases not matched to a gene; V was cut back by 2 bases and J by 3 bases. Germline-derived CDR1 and CDR2 are GTSNPN and SVGIG (reference sequence). This CDR3 is 15 amino acids long. The CDR3 spells CAWSPGQGPNQPQHF. The CDR3 DNA sequence: TGTGCCTGGAGTCCCGGACAGGGTCCCAATCAGCCCCAGCATTTT.

The genes are TRBV27 and TRBJ1-5; D is uncertain. V was shortened by 3 bases and J by 3 bases, with 12 bases between the two germline ends. The germline CDR1 and CDR2 sequences are MNHEY and SMNVEV (reference sequence). The CDR3 totals 15 residues. The CDR3 reads CASSFGGGYNQPQHF. The CDR3 DNA follows: TGTGCCAGCAGTTTTGGCGGAGGGTACAATCAGCCCCAGCATTTT.

V gene TRBV25-1 combines with J gene TRBJ2-7; D ambiguous. Trimming took 2 bases from V and 2 from J, leaving 7 bases between them. CDR3 length: 13 residues. Germline V lookup: CDR1 MGHDK, CDR2 SYGVNS. The CDR3 is CASSEPTPYEQYF. For the CDR3, the DNA is TGTGCCAGCAGTGAACCTACTCCCTACGAGCAGTACTTC.